Each of the 5 T cell receptor beta chains below was sequenced from the same sample in a study of vaccination and CD4 T cells after COVID-19. Their antigen targets remain unknown. Treatment described: 10-day PBMC culture with coronavirus spike peptide pools or control peptides (ViraFEST assay). These CD4+ T cells came from an unexposed donor, sampled before the COVID-19 pandemic (2011-2018). The Oncomine TCR Beta short-read assay was applied to DNA of cultured CD4+ T cells. TCRdb redid the calling of the PCR reads with MiXCR, one entry per CDR3 protein. The sample contains 7,000 to 10,000 distinct CDR3 sequences, 35% to 55% of which appear only once. Input material: CD4+ T cells from blood, cultured in vitro. These receptors were taken from a human donor in good health.

This clonotype was counted a few times. This sequence joins TRBV6-1 and TRBJ1-5; 8 bases fit TRBD1. This CDR3 comprises 18 residues. CDR1 is MNHNS, CDR2 SASEGT, per germline. V lost 5 bases, J lost 3 bases, and 15 bases stayed unmatched. The CDR3 loop is CASSKLRTGKTLNQPQHF. CDR3 bases: TGTGCCAGCAGTAAACTAAGGACAGGGAAGACCCTCAATCAGCCCCAGCATTTT.

This clonotype was counted between two and nine times. This chain links TRBV24-1 with TRBJ2-3; D is perhaps TRBD1 (5 bases). CDR1 KGHDR and CDR2 SFDVKD come from the germline V gene. V lost 0 bases and J lost 2, with 8 bases in between. This CDR3 has 15 residues. Here the CDR3 reads CATSDLRGSTDTQYF. For the CDR3, the DNA is TGTGCCACCAGTGATTTGAGGGGATCCACAGATACGCAGTATTTT.

This clonotype has only a few counts. The chain uses TRBV7-2 and TRBJ1-2; no definite D call. CDR1 SGHTA and CDR2 FQGNSA come from the germline V gene. Trimming removed 10 bases from V and 8 bases from J, with 14 bases in between. The CDR3 totals 11 residues. CDR3 bases: TGTGCCACCCTGTATCTCGGGGGCTACACCTTC. This encodes CATLYLGGYTF.

V and J are TRBV27 and TRBJ2-7; 11 bases fit TRBD1. The V gene end was trimmed by 6 bases and the J gene end by 6 bases; junction bases not matched to a gene: 7. The CDR3 runs 14 residues. CDR1 is MNHEY and CDR2 is SMNVEV in the germline V gene (reference sequence). CDR3: CASSGTGGLSEQYF. CDR3 sequence (DNA): TGTGCCAGCAGCGGGACAGGGGGTTTAAGCGAGCAGTACTTC.

This clonotype was counted between two and nine times. The CDR3 sequence is CASSLERDRLDQPQHF. CDR3 nucleotide sequence: TGTGCCAGCAGCTTAGAACGGGACAGGTTAGATCAGCCCCAGCATTTT. The V and J genes are TRBV7-8 and TRBJ1-5; 8 bases are a match to TRBD1. The CDR3 covers 16 residues. The germline V gene encodes CDR1 SGHVS and CDR2 FQNEAQ. V trimming: 1 base; J trimming: 5 bases; junction bases outside the gene matches: 7.